Listed below are T cell receptor beta chains from one sample, sequenced in a study of shared clonotypes between healthy human individuals. Some clones are missing from TCRdb's copy, which holds only in-frame ones; the method was immunoSEQ multiplex PCR. Of roughly 2,000,000 clones in the sample, 80% to 95% were seen once. Material for sequencing was naive CD8+ T cells from PBMCs. Receptors originate from a man aged 18 to 30 in good health. Some clones in this sample may be carry-over from other donors' samples. Both conserved end residues are part of each CDR3. The D gene is left open where the match is weak. The size entry is marked missing in some rows and otherwise reads once, few, many or a size class.

length: 17; D: TRBD2; J: TRBJ2-1; V: TRBV28; size: once; DNA: TGTGCCAGCAGTCCGGGACTAGCACGGAGGTCCTACAATGAGCAGTTCTTC; CDR3: CASSPGLARRSYNEQFF
length: 15; D: TRBD2; J: TRBJ2-7; V: TRBV6-5; size: NA; DNA: TGTGCCAGCATTGCCGGACTAGCGGGGGTATACGAGCAGTACTTC; CDR3: CASIAGLAGVYEQYF
length: 14; D: NA; J: TRBJ2-3; V: TRBV27; size: NA; DNA: TGTGCCAGCAGTCCCCGGGGGAACACAGATACGCAGTATTTT; CDR3: CASSPRGNTDTQYF
length: 14; D: NA; J: TRBJ2-2; V: TRBV4-1; size: NA; DNA: TGCGCCAGCAGCCAAATCGGGATAGCCGGGGAGCTGTTTTTT; CDR3: CASSQIGIAGELFF
length: 13; D: NA; J: TRBJ2-5; V: TRBV27; size: NA; DNA: TGTGCCAGCAGAACAGTGGGCCTAGAGACCCAGTACTTC; CDR3: CASRTVGLETQYF
length: 13; D: NA; J: TRBJ2-7; V: TRBV11-2; size: NA; DNA: TGTGCCAGCAGCCCTGGATCCTCCTACGAGCAGTACTTC; CDR3: CASSPGSSYEQYF
length: 15; D: NA; J: TRBJ2-1; V: TRBV11-2; size: NA; DNA: TGTGCCAGCAGCTTAGAATCTTTGCCCCTGAATGAGCAGTTCTTC; CDR3: CASSLESLPLNEQFF
length: 15; D: NA; J: TRBJ1-1; V: TRBV10-2; size: NA; DNA: TGCGCCAGCAGTTTGGGCGGACACCCGAACACTGAAGCTTTCTTT; CDR3: CASSLGGHPNTEAFF
length: 13; D: NA; J: TRBJ2-7; V: TRBV11-3; size: NA; DNA: TGTGCCAGCAGCTTCGGACAGAACTACGAGCAGTACTTC; CDR3: CASSFGQNYEQYF
length: 14; D: TRBD1; J: TRBJ2-7; V: TRBV29-1; size: NA; DNA: TGCAGCGTTCAACCGGGACAGAAGAACTACGAGCAGTACTTC; CDR3: CSVQPGQKNYEQYF
length: 15; D: TRBD1; J: TRBJ2-7; V: TRBV5-1; size: NA; DNA: TGCGCCAGCAGCGGTAGACAGGGGGCGATCCTCGAGCAGTACTTC; CDR3: CASSGRQGAILEQYF